The 21 T cell receptor beta chains listed next were all sequenced from one sample in a study of OX40 agonist ivuxolimab in advanced cancers. TCRdb's copy holds only in-frame clones and misses some; the assay was immunoSEQ multiplex PCR. The table includes about 150,000 clones, approximately 94% detected once. This material consisted of CD4+ or CD8+ T cells sorted from blood, taken in a trial of the OX40 agonist ivuxolimab. The receptors originated from an adult with an advanced solid tumor such as melanoma, head and neck, liver or kidney cancer.

The chain joins TRBV11-2 to TRBJ1-5; 7 nucleotides match TRBD1. The CDR3 contains 14 residues. V lost 5 bases to trimming and J lost 4 bases; unmatched junction nucleotides: 5. Germline V CDR1 and CDR2: SGHAT, FQNNGV. CDR3 protein: CASSPGQTNQPQHF. The CDR3 DNA reads as TGTGCCAGCAGCCCGGGACAGACGAATCAGCCCCAGCATTTT.

This sequence joins TRBV28 and TRBJ2-6; D gene unclear. The CDR3 is 17 amino acids. The V gene's germline CDR1 is MDHEN and CDR2 SYDVKM. V was clipped by 6 bases and J by 0 bases, with 15 bases between them. CDR3 sequence (DNA): TGTGCCAGCAGCTACACGGTTTTTAGCTCTGGGGCCAACGTCCTGACTTTC. It codes for CASSYTVFSSGANVLTF.

For the CDR3, the DNA is TGTGCCAGCAGTTCGCTTACTAGCGGGAGGCGGAACACCGGGGAGCTGTTTTTT. It specifies CASSSLTSGRRNTGELFF. The chain combines TRBV27 with TRBJ2-2; 12 positions match TRBD2. The CDR3 has 18 residues. V shed 4 bases, J shed 1 base, and the junction held 7 bases outside the gene matches. Germline-derived CDR1 and CDR2 are MNHEY and SMNVEV (reference sequence).

The chain joins TRBV6-1 to TRBJ1-5; D might be TRBD1 (5 bases). Trimming took 3 bases from V and 0 from J, leaving 6 bases between them. This CDR3 spans 14 amino acids. The germline gives CDR1 MNHNS, CDR2 SASEGT. The CDR3 here is CASSDTGSNQPQHF. The DNA of the CDR3 is TGTGCCAGCAGTGATACAGGTAGCAATCAGCCCCAGCATTTT.

V and J are TRBV6-6 and TRBJ1-2, with TRBD1 matching over 9 bases. The germline gives CDR1 MNHNY, CDR2 SVGAGI (reference sequence). This CDR3 comprises 14 residues. With V trimmed by 7 bases and J by 3 bases, 6 bases remained unmatched. The CDR3 DNA is TGTGCCAGCACTACAGGGGGCAGGTACTATGGCTACACCTTC. Translating it yields CASTTGGRYYGYTF.

This chain joins TRBV29-1 and TRBJ2-3, with a possible D match to TRBD2 (5 bases). The CDR3 extends over 12 amino acids. Germline V gene sequence: CDR1 SQVTM, CDR2 ANQGSEA. The ends were cut back, 6 bases at V and 8 bases at J, with 15 bases in the middle. CDR3 sequence (DNA): TGCAGCGTCGGGTGGGAGATGGTTACGCAGTATTTT. As protein: CSVGWEMVTQYF.

This clone was seen a single time. V usage is TRBV7-2 and J usage is TRBJ1-2; D is unresolved. The ends were cut back, 5 bases at V and 8 bases at J, with 12 bases in the middle. CDR1 SGHTA and CDR2 FQGNSA come from the germline V gene. The CDR3 is 12 residues long. The CDR3 spells CASSTPPGGYTF. The CDR3 coding sequence is TGTGCCAGCAGCACCCCCCCGGGGGGCTACACCTTC.

The chain is built from TRBV25-1 and TRBJ2-5; tentative D call: TRBD2 (5 bases). The germline V and J ends were trimmed by 2 bases and 4 bases, with 8 bases remaining between them. This CDR3 is built from 13 residues. From germline, CDR1 is MGHDK and CDR2 SYGVNS. The DNA of the CDR3 is TGTGCCAGCAGTGAACCGGGGAGAGAGACCCAGTACTTC. It specifies CASSEPGRETQYF.

This rearrangement joins TRBV6-5 to TRBJ2-7; 9 bases map to TRBD1. This CDR3 region has 15 residues. V was clipped by 5 bases and J by 2 bases; unmatched bases: 7. The germline gives CDR1 MNHEY, CDR2 SVGAGI. CDR3 nucleotide sequence: TGTGCCAGCAGTACAACAGGGGGCGCAACCTACGAGCAGTACTTC. Translation gives CASSTTGGATYEQYF.

This clone was recorded once. The CDR3: CASAISTGEQYF. The CDR3 DNA reads TGTGCCAGCGCCATTTCTACGGGCGAGCAGTACTTC. J is TRBJ2-7 and V is TRBV2; D uncertain. The CDR3 contains 12 residues. Trimming took 8 bases from V and 6 from J, leaving 14 bases between them. The germline V gene has CDR1 SNHLY and CDR2 FYNNEI.

This sequence joins TRBV25-1 and TRBJ1-1; no clear D. The CDR3 loop spans 14 amino acids. Per germline, CDR1 MGHDK and CDR2 SYGVNS. Between the trimmed V and J ends, which lost 0 bases and 0 bases, there was a span of 5 bases. The CDR3, as DNA: TGTGCCAGCAGTGAATACTGGATGAACACTGAAGCTTTCTTT. It translates to CASSEYWMNTEAFF.

The chain has TRBV2 and TRBJ2-1; D possibly matches TRBD1 or TRBD2 (5 bases each). CDR3 length: 15 residues. Trimming pared 5 bases from V and 0 bases from J, leaving 11 bases between. Per germline, CDR1 SNHLY and CDR2 FYNNEI. The CDR3, as DNA: TGTGCCAGCAGTCTCGGTGGGGGCTCCTACAATGAGCAGTTCTTC. Protein product: CASSLGGGSYNEQFF.

V and J are TRBV10-1 and TRBJ1-1; a weak D match, TRBD1 (5 bases). This CDR3 is built from 13 residues. V dropped 0 bases and J dropped 7 bases, with 9 bases sitting between them. Germline loops: CDR1 WNHNN, CDR2 SYGVQD (reference sequence). The CDR3 DNA reads TGCGCCAGCAGTGAGTCGAGGGGAGGTGAAGCTTTCTTT. Protein: CASSESRGGEAFF.

The chain employs TRBV27 and TRBJ2-7; 8 bases agree with TRBD2. V lost 5 bases, J lost 5 bases, and 11 bases stayed unmatched. The germline CDR1 and CDR2 sequences are MNHEY and SMNVEV (reference sequence). The CDR3 spans 15 residues. The CDR3 bases are TGTGCCAGCAGTGTAACGGGACTAGGAGTTCACGAGCAGTACTTC. This sequence encodes CASSVTGLGVHEQYF.

V and J are TRBV10-3 and TRBJ2-1, with TRBD2 identical over 9 bases. The CDR3 runs 16 residues. In germline, CDR1 is ENHRY, CDR2 SYGVKD. V lost 4 bases to trimming and J lost 5 bases; unmatched junction nucleotides: 9. The CDR3 DNA is TGTGCCATCAGTGGGCCTATAGCGGGGGCCAACAATGAGCAGTTCTTC. Translation gives CAISGPIAGANNEQFF.

This rearrangement joins TRBV5-4 to TRBJ1-3; 8 nucleotides align to TRBD1. The CDR3 is 17 residues long. Germline V lookup: CDR1 SGHNT, CDR2 YYREEE (reference sequence). The ends lost 4 bases at V and 0 bases at J; junction bases unmatched: 9. As DNA, the CDR3 is TGTGCCAGCAGCCTAGGGACAGGTCCTCTCTCTGGAAACACCATATATTTT. It is translated as CASSLGTGPLSGNTIYF.

The CDR3 bases are TGTGCCAGCAGCTCTAATCTGGGCCCCTATGGCTACACCTTC. This encodes CASSSNLGPYGYTF. The chain recombines TRBV7-9 with TRBJ1-2; D remains ambiguous. The germline V gene encodes CDR1 SEHNR and CDR2 FQNEAQ (reference sequence). The V end was cut by 4 bases, the J end by 4 bases, with 13 bases between. This CDR3 has 14 amino acids.

The chain couples TRBV19 to TRBJ1-2; D is ambiguous. V dropped 5 bases and J dropped 5 bases, with 15 bases sitting between them. The germline gives CDR1 LNHDA, CDR2 SQIVND (reference sequence). The CDR3 runs to 14 residues. The CDR3 DNA sequence: TGTGCCAGTAGTCCCATGAGACTGGGATATGGCTACACCTTC. Its translation: CASSPMRLGYGYTF.

The V gene is TRBV7-9, the J gene TRBJ1-1; D is ambiguous. Germline V gives CDR1 SEHNR, CDR2 FQNEAQ (reference sequence). Trimming took off 0 bases at V and 0 bases at J, with 8 bases between the two ends. This CDR3 contains 15 residues. CDR3 nucleotides: TGTGCCAGCAGCTTAGCACACGCCATGAACACTGAAGCTTTCTTT. Translating it yields CASSLAHAMNTEAFF.

The rearrangement links TRBV5-4 to TRBJ1-1; 10 bases fit TRBD1. This CDR3 is built from 14 residues. Germline V CDR1 and CDR2: SGHNT, YYREEE (reference sequence). V gave up 4 bases and J gave up 5 bases; unmatched junction bases: 5. CDR3 sequence: CASSRTGGGTEAFF. CDR3 coding DNA: TGTGCCAGCAGCAGGACAGGGGGTGGAACTGAAGCTTTCTTT.

This sequence joins TRBV6-1 and TRBJ2-7, with TRBD1 identical over 7 bases. This CDR3 has 15 amino acids. Germline CDR1 and CDR2: MNHNS and SASEGT. Unmatched junction bases numbered 8, after V lost 3 bases and J lost 3 bases. As DNA, the CDR3 is TGTGCCAGCAGTGACCCATTCAGACAGGGCTACGAGCAGTACTTC. Translated: CASSDPFRQGYEQYF.